This T cell receptor (beta chain) emerged from a study of shared T cell receptors in the human thymus. Using immunoSEQ multiplex PCR, the repertoire was profiled, and TCRdb retains in-frame clones only, with some absent. The sample yields about 500,000 clones, around 82% seen once. This CDR3 is 18 amino acids long. V trimming: 1 base; J trimming: 5 bases; junction bases outside the gene matches: 14. Germline loops: CDR1 MGHRA, CDR2 YSYEKL. A further study also used this sample, focusing on human thymus T cells. This second study says: Healthy Finnish infants undergoing corrective surgery for congenital heart defects were used as donors. In corrective heart surgery, resections were taken, and these provided the thymus tissue. Apparent skewing of V and J gene usage characterized both thymic and blood repertoires. In unrelated individuals, thymic repertoires overlapped highly, according to related research.

V is TRBV4-1 and J is TRBJ2-1; 7 positions agree with TRBD2. The sample consisted of thymocytes. The origin of this receptor is a boy less than two years old with a congenital heart defect. CDR3 residues: CASSQAFEGGYTHNEQFF. The CDR3, as DNA: TGCGCCAGCAGCCAAGCCTTTGAGGGAGGGTACACTCACAATGAGCAGTTCTTC.